These T cell receptor beta chains were read from a single sample in a study of identifying expanded T cells in peripheral blood. Clones were sequenced by immunoSEQ multiplex PCR, and TCRdb holds only the in-frame ones, with some missing. The data show 100,000 to 150,000 clones, with 75% to 90% seen just once and roughly 8% held by the top ten. Sequenced input: blood. The receptors shown here come from a person between 18 and 70 years old in good health. Each CDR3 is given with its conserved first and last residue. The D gene is left open where the match is weak. Size values are once, few and many counts, or a class for expanded clones, and some rows have none.

cdr3_aa cdr3_nt j_call clone_size v_call d_call
CASSSKGGWSANPNYGYTF TGTGCCAGCAGCTCAAAGGGGGGGTGGAGTGCCAACCCTAACTATGGCTACACCTTC TRBJ1-2 - TRBV7-9 -
CASSGQFEKLFF TGTGCCAGCAGCGGGCAGTTCGAAAAACTGTTTTTT TRBJ1-4 - TRBV7-2 -
CASSLEAGGRETQYF TGCGCCAGCAGCTTGGAGGCAGGGGGCAGGGAGACCCAGTACTTC TRBJ2-5 - TRBV5-1 TRBD1
CASSMGDRGPTGELFF TGTGCCAGTAGTATGGGGGACAGGGGGCCCACCGGGGAGCTGTTTTTT TRBJ2-2 few TRBV19 TRBD1
CSAIPTGGAFF TGCAGTGCTATTCCGACAGGCGGAGCTTTCTTT TRBJ1-1 - TRBV20-1 -
CASSPGVYNEQFF TGCGCCAGCAGCCCAGGGGTATACAATGAGCAGTTCTTC TRBJ2-1 - TRBV5-1 -
CASSSPIGGSGNTIYF TGTGCCAGCAGCTCCCCAATTGGAGGGTCTGGAAACACCATATATTTT TRBJ1-3 - TRBV6-6 -
CASSADGRTGELFF TGTGCCAGCTCAGCCGACGGACGCACCGGGGAGCTGTTTTTT TRBJ2-2 once TRBV18 -
CASSPRRGGDNEQFF TGTGCCAGCTCACCTCGCAGGGGAGGGGACAATGAGCAGTTCTTC TRBJ2-1 - TRBV18 -
CASSPPGTYEQYF TGTGCCAGCAGCCCCCCAGGAACCTACGAGCAGTACTTC TRBJ2-7 - TRBV7-3 -
CASSQDLGGGTNTGELFF TGTGCCAGCAGCCAAGATCTTGGTGGCGGGACGAACACCGGGGAGCTGTTTTTT TRBJ2-2 - TRBV4-2 -
CASSIGTRRTEAFF TGTGCCAGCAGTATCGGCACCCGGAGAACTGAAGCTTTCTTT TRBJ1-1 - TRBV2 -
CASSQVPQGGTEAFF TGTGCCAGCAGCCAAGTGCCCCAGGGGGGGACTGAAGCTTTCTTT TRBJ1-1 - TRBV4-2 TRBD1
CACPDRLSGNTIYF TGTGCCTGCCCTGACAGGCTCTCTGGAAACACCATATATTTT TRBJ1-3 - TRBV30 -
CAISSGPEILNTEAFF TGTGCCATCAGCTCGGGGCCAGAAATCTTGAACACTGAAGCTTTCTTT TRBJ1-1 - TRBV10-3 -
CASSMGRDSSYEQYF TGTGCCAGTAGTATGGGCCGGGACTCCTCCTACGAGCAGTACTTC TRBJ2-7 - TRBV19 -
CASSSQSGRGEQYF TGTGCCAGTAGTTCCCAGAGCGGGAGGGGTGAGCAGTACTTC TRBJ2-7 - TRBV19 TRBD2
CASSATGGGEKLFF TGTGCCAGCAGTGCAACGGGGGGAGGGGAAAAACTGTTTTTT TRBJ1-4 once TRBV6-5 -
CASSMGSGTKPHEQFF TGTGCCAGTAGTATGGGCTCCGGGACGAAACCCCATGAGCAGTTCTTC TRBJ2-1 - TRBV19 -
CASSPSYPGLFRNTIYF TGTGCCAGCAGCCCCAGCTACCCTGGCCTTTTCAGAAACACCATATATTTT TRBJ1-3 - TRBV9 -
CASSSTGDEQYF TGTGCCAGCAGCTCAACAGGAGACGAGCAGTACTTC TRBJ2-7 - TRBV7-9 -
CASSQDSLSGNTIYF TGCGCCAGCAGCCAGGACAGTCTCTCTGGAAACACCATATATTTT TRBJ1-3 - TRBV4-3 -
CASHLGYGYTF TGTGCCTCGCATCTTGGCTATGGCTACACCTTC TRBJ1-2 - TRBV30 -
CASSPNFGTDTQYF TGTGCCAGCAGTCCAAATTTCGGCACAGATACGCAGTATTTT TRBJ2-3 - TRBV14 -
CASSFESLGEKLFF TGTGCCAGCAGCTTTGAGTCCCTGGGCGAAAAACTGTTTTTT TRBJ1-4 - TRBV7-9 -
CASSVGRYNEQFF TGTGCCAGCAGCGTAGGTCGCTACAATGAGCAGTTCTTC TRBJ2-1 - TRBV9 -
CSVRAFTGTGQDEQFF TGCAGCGTTCGAGCGTTTACCGGGACAGGGCAAGATGAGCAGTTCTTC TRBJ2-1 - TRBV29-1 TRBD1
CASSESPRLGLNEQFF TGTGCCAGCAGTGAGTCTCCTCGTCTGGGGTTAAATGAGCAGTTCTTC TRBJ2-1 - TRBV6-1 -
CASSLEAYNEQFF TGTGCCAGCAGCTTAGAGGCATACAATGAGCAGTTCTTC TRBJ2-1 - TRBV11-3 -
CASSFRGNLAGELFF TGTGCCAGCAGTTTTCGGGGGAATTTGGCCGGGGAGCTGTTTTTT TRBJ2-2 - TRBV27 -
CASRVQGARGEQYF TGCGCCAGCAGGGTGCAGGGGGCCCGCGGCGAGCAGTACTTC TRBJ2-7 - TRBV5-1 TRBD1
CASSHIDRENIQYF TGTGCCAGCAGCCATATAGACAGGGAGAACATTCAGTACTTC TRBJ2-4 - TRBV5-6 TRBD1
CASSLAEDPEAFF TGTGCCAGCAGCTTAGCTGAAGACCCTGAAGCTTTCTTT TRBJ1-1 - TRBV7-9 -
CASSLAPDTDTQYF TGTGCCAGCAGCTTGGCCCCAGACACAGATACGCAGTATTTT TRBJ2-3 once TRBV5-8 -
CASSFWRAAGFENTEAFF TGTGCCAGCAGCTTTTGGAGAGCGGCGGGTTTTGAGAACACTGAAGCTTTCTTT TRBJ1-1 - TRBV5-4 -
CASSLFVEAFF TGTGCCAGCAGCTTATTCGTAGAAGCTTTCTTT TRBJ1-1 once TRBV7-2 -
CASSTGTGRYGYTF TGTGCCAGCAGCACCGGGACAGGCCGCTATGGCTACACCTTC TRBJ1-2 - TRBV5-4 TRBD1
CASTSRVPLNQPQHF TGTGCCAGCACCTCCAGGGTCCCGCTTAATCAGCCCCAGCATTTT TRBJ1-5 - TRBV28 -
CASSTPLAGTNEQFF TGTGCCAGCAGCACTCCCCTAGCGGGGACCAATGAGCAGTTCTTC TRBJ2-1 - TRBV28 TRBD2
CASSPGLAGVNIQYF TGTGCCAGTAGTCCAGGACTAGCGGGAGTTAACATTCAGTACTTC TRBJ2-4 - TRBV19 TRBD2
CASSLPGTGDYEQYF TGTGCCAGCAGCCTCCCCGGGACAGGGGACTACGAGCAGTACTTC TRBJ2-7 - TRBV28 TRBD1
CASSLVLSRTETQYF TGTGCCAGCAGCTTAGTACTGTCCAGGACAGAGACCCAGTACTTC TRBJ2-5 - TRBV11-2 -
CASSQSTGPQETLHF TGTGCCAGCAGCCAATCAACCGGCCCTCAGGAGACCCTCCACTTT TRBJ1-6 - TRBV14 -
CASSFGPAGGARRQYF TGTGCCAGTAGTTTCGGACCAGCGGGAGGGGCGCGAAGGCAGTATTTT TRBJ2-3 - TRBV19 TRBD2
CASSQGGTGLQETQYF TGCGCCAGCAGCCAAGGTGGAACAGGCTTACAAGAGACCCAGTACTTC TRBJ2-5 few TRBV4-1 -
CASSSGAFYEQYF TGTGCCAGCAGTTCTGGGGCCTTCTACGAGCAGTACTTC TRBJ2-7 - TRBV28 -
CSVENTEAFF TGCAGCGTTGAGAACACTGAAGCTTTCTTT TRBJ1-1 - TRBV29-1 -
CASSLTGFHEQFF TGTGCCAGCAGCTTGACAGGGTTCCATGAGCAGTTCTTC TRBJ2-1 - TRBV7-2 TRBD1